This entry describes one T cell receptor beta chain. Its cognate antigen is unknown. The sample providers were healthy Caucasian people from Russia, aged about 6 to 90. Whenever a sample was processed, at least 6 million PBMCs were isolated. This specimen comes from a study of blood T cells in healthy people across ages. Overall study results and limits: Shifts in expanded clonotypes may have been confounded by donor CMV status, which was unknown.

The second PCR ran about 6 to 12 cycles with a sample-barcoded 5' primer and J-beta primers. One entry per CDR3 protein results from TCRdb running MiXCR on the 5' RACE reads. The data hold fewer than 750,000 distinct CDR3 sequences, with 47% observed a single time. Trimming stripped 8 bases from V and 3 bases from J, with 32 bases between. The length of the CDR3 is 20 residues. The V gene's germline CDR1 is MRHNA and CDR2 SNTAGT. The rearrangement uses TRBV6-4 and TRBJ2-1, with a possible D match to TRBD1 (6 bases). The sample was blood. The sequence came from a man older than 75 in good health. CDR3 bases: TGTGCCAGCCCGGAAATGGAACAGGGCCCGAAAGGGGAAAACTACAATGAGCAGTTCTTC. Its translation: CASPEMEQGPKGENYNEQFF.